This T cell receptor beta chain is drawn from a study of blood T cell repertoires in COVID-19 (dated by TCRdb to the early 2020s). General notes on the study: Collaborator samples came from the United States, Italy and Spain and covered acute and convalescent phases of COVID-19. The dataset comprised deeply sampled blood TCRbeta repertoires from subjects exposed to, actively infected with, or recovered from COVID-19. The samples were drawn from the first 160 participants of the ongoing ImmuneRACE study and from 1,254 subjects provided by 6 global collaborators. A de-identified subject ID, COVID-19 status, age in years and sex were almost always included in the sample metadata. The material from the prospective study consisted of cDNA or gDNA derived from T cells, B-cell-depleted T cells, or PBMCs. Where available, HLA class I and class II types were taken from metadata supplied by the sample provider and were not determined by assay-based typing. The repertoires were made available in a free public database intended to serve as a resource for research on the immune response to SARS-CoV-2. The paper's findings and limits, for the study overall: The quantity of clinical and demographic metadata differed by source and by participant and was supplied without curation.

TCRbeta CDR3 regions were amplified from genomic DNA using the immunoSEQ Assay, a bias-controlled multiplex PCR. On the study's bioinformatics: The number of nucleated cells in each sample was estimated from the amplification of reference gene primers within the assay. To quantify the absolute abundance of each unique TCRbeta CDR3 rearrangement, sequence reads were collapsed and filtered. For each sample, productive Simpson clonality was calculated as the square root of Simpson's diversity index across productive rearrangements. TCRdb carries this immuneACCESS record with in-frame sequences only. Its versions omit some clonotypes, under half of them owing to an unresolved V gene in the studies checked, with the rest unexplained. The D gene and trimming were derived from the DNA, and the V and J assignments and clone size from that table. Counted in this sample were just over 300,000 clones; approximately 83% of them appeared once. Roughly 2.3% of the sample is in the top ten clones.

This clone was seen once. Its antigen has not been determined. No clone much larger than this one lies a single base away; base qualities are absent. In the prospective study, participants were about 18 to 100 years old, resided in 24 geographic areas of the United States, and were enrolled through a virtual design. In the prospective study, cohorts were assigned on the basis of participant-reported clinical history obtained from a screening survey and a study questionnaire. ImmuneRACE Cohort 3 recovered participants were defined by two consecutive negative NP/OP PCR tests, healthcare professional clearance, or symptom resolution. Mobile phlebotomists in the prospective study collected whole blood, serum and a nasopharyngeal or oropharyngeal swab from every participant. Prospective study participants could optionally give additional blood draws and questionnaires over a roughly 2-month period. Before DNA extraction, blood samples from the prospective study were shipped at room temperature or frozen.

The CDR3, from cysteine to phenylalanine, totals 15 residues. Only the CDR3 part of the read is kept: 45 bases, read in frame from the first base. V ends up 1 base short and J 3 bases short, with an unmatched junction base count of 4. Per the germline V gene (reference sequence), LNHNV is the CDR1 and YYDKDF is the CDR2. The receptor was isolated from a man aged 25-45 years who had recovered from COVID-19. The sequence links TRBV15 to TRBJ2-3, and 7 junctional nucleotides match TRBD1. What was sequenced was PBMCs or T cells enriched from blood (not recorded which). The CDR3: CATSRGGTATDTQYF. DNA sequence: TGTGCCACCAGCAGAGGGGGGACAGCGACAGATACGCAGTATTTT. The entire variable domain, with the stretches around the CDR3 drawn from the reference TRBV15 and TRBJ2-3 proteins, is DAMVIQNPRYQVTQFGKPVTLSCSQTLNHNVMYWYQQKSSQAPKLLFHYYDKDFNNEADTPDNFQSRRPNTSFCFLDIRSPGLGDTAMYLCATSRGGTATDTQYFGPGTRLTVL.